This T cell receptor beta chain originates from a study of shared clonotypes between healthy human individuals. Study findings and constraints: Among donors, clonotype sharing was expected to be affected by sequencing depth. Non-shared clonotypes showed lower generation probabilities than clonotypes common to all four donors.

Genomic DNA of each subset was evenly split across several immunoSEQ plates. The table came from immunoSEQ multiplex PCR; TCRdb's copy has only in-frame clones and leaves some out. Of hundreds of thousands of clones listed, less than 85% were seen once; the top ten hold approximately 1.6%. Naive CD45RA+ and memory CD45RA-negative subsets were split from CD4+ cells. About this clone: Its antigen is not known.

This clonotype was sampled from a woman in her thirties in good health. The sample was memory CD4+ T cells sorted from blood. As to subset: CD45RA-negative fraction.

The CDR3 coding sequence is TGTGCCACCAGCAGTGAGATTGGGGGACTAGCGGATGGGACCTACGAGCAGTACTTC. Translation: CATSSEIGGLADGTYEQYF. The chain combines TRBV15 with TRBJ2-7; 11 nucleotides match TRBD2. CDR1 and CDR2 from the germline V gene are LNHNV and YYDKDF (reference sequence). V lost 3 bases and J lost 2; bases outside the gene matches: 15. The CDR3 is 19 amino acids.